The 19 T cell receptor beta chains below come from one sample, sequenced in a study of early T cells in non-severe SARS-CoV-2 infection. One entry per CDR3 protein results from TCRdb running MiXCR on the 5' RACE reads. The table records tens of thousands of distinct CDR3 sequences, approximately 13% of them present only once. The sample was whole blood. Receptors originate from an adult who was a healthcare worker with PCR-confirmed SARS-CoV-2 infection or an uninfected control (not recorded which).

This clonotype was recorded at least ten times. The chain recombines TRBV7-6 with TRBJ1-5; D is perhaps TRBD1 (5 bases). Germline-derived CDR1 and CDR2 are SGHVS and FNYEAQ. Trimming removed 8 bases at V and 2 bases at J, with 10 bases between. CDR3 size: 13 residues. Here the CDR3 reads CASGGQGNQPQHF. In DNA form, the CDR3 reads TGTGCCAGCGGGGGTCAGGGCAATCAGCCCCAGCATTTT. The whole variable domain, remainder taken from reference TRBV7-6 and TRBJ1-5, is GAGVSQSPRYKVTKRGQDVALRCDPISGHVSLYWYRQALGQGPEFLTYFNYEAQQDKSGLPNDRFSAERPEGSISTLTIQRTEQRDSAMYRCASGGQGNQPQHFGDGTRLSIL.

This clonotype showed up just once. V usage is TRBV6-6 and J usage is TRBJ1-2, with D perhaps TRBD1 (6 bases). Trimming left V 1 base short and J 5 bases short, with 11 bases between. This CDR3 contains 14 residues. The germline CDR1 and CDR2 sequences are MNHNY and SVGAGI (reference sequence). The DNA for the CDR3 is TGTGCCAGCAGTTACTTGGGACAACCTTATGGCTACACCTTC. Its translation: CASSYLGQPYGYTF.

In its sample, this clonotype was seen many times. This CDR3 is CASSFGQESYNEQFF. In DNA, the CDR3 is TGCGCCAGCAGTTTTGGACAGGAGAGTTACAATGAGCAGTTCTTC. The rearrangement joins TRBV5-1 to TRBJ2-1; 7 bases align to TRBD1. V dropped 5 bases and J dropped 4; count of bases not matched to a gene: 9. Germline assignment: CDR1 SGHRS and CDR2 YFSETQ. The CDR3 has 15 amino acids.

This clonotype was recorded many times. The gene calls are TRBV3-1 and TRBJ2-3; TRBD2 aligns across 8 bases. V was pared by 4 bases and J by 5 bases, with 11 bases of the junction left unmatched. CDR1 and CDR2 (germline): LGHDT, YNNKEL (reference sequence). The CDR3 covers 16 residues. The CDR3 spells CASSPPGREVEDTQYF. The CDR3 DNA reads TGTGCCAGCAGCCCCCCCGGGCGGGAGGTGGAAGATACGCAGTATTTT.

Relative to its sample, this clonotype is medium-sized. The chain joins TRBV19 to TRBJ1-5; D uncertain. CDR1 is LNHDA, CDR2 SQIVND, per germline (reference sequence). CDR3 size: 13 residues. V lost 3 bases and J lost 0, with 3 bases in between. CDR3 protein: CASSMDSNQPQHF. In nucleotides, the CDR3 is TGTGCCAGTAGTATGGATAGCAATCAGCCCCAGCATTTT.

The V gene is TRBV20-1, the J gene TRBJ2-1, with TRBD2 as a possible D gene (6 bases). The V end lost 3 bases, the J end lost 9 bases, and 15 bases lay between the germline ends. Germline-derived CDR1 and CDR2 are DFQATT and SNEGSKA (reference sequence). The length of the CDR3 is 13 residues. The CDR3 sequence is CSARGRGITEQFF. CDR3 in DNA: TGCAGTGCTAGGGGTCGGGGGATCACTGAGCAGTTCTTC.

This sequence joins TRBV7-9 and TRBJ2-1; D possibly matches TRBD1 or TRBD2 (5 bases each). V dropped 1 base and J dropped 10 bases, with 11 bases sitting between them. Germline V gene sequence: CDR1 SEHNR, CDR2 FQNEAQ (reference sequence). CDR3 length: 13 residues. The CDR3 region is CASSLDGTAEQFF. The CDR3 DNA reads as TGTGCCAGCAGCTTAGACGGGACGGCAGAGCAGTTCTTC.

The chain combines TRBV7-3 with TRBJ2-2; 14 nucleotides align to TRBD2. Trimming took 8 bases from V and 6 from J; bases not matched to a gene: 5. The CDR3 is made up of 15 amino acids. Germline V gives CDR1 SGHTA, CDR2 FQGTGA. The CDR3 region is CASGTSGGGAGELFF. The CDR3 DNA follows: TGTGCCAGCGGGACTAGCGGGGGCGGAGCCGGGGAGCTGTTTTTT.

This chain connects TRBV18 to TRBJ1-1; 9 bases line up with TRBD1. The CDR3 loop spans 13 amino acids. V lost 6 bases, J lost 9 bases, and 8 bases stayed unmatched. Per germline, CDR1 KGHSH and CDR2 LQKENI. CDR3 amino acids: CASSPDRGGKAFF. DNA for the CDR3: TGTGCCAGCTCCCCGGACAGGGGAGGGAAAGCTTTCTTT. Complete variable domain (other parts from reference TRBV18 and TRBJ1-1): NAGVMQNPRHLVRRRGQEARLRCSPMKGHSHVYWYRQLPEEGLKFMVYLQKENIIDESGMPKERFSAEFPKEGPSILRIQQVVRGDSAAYFCASSPDRGGKAFFGQGTRLTVV.

The chain recombines TRBV30 with TRBJ1-1; D unresolved. CDR3 length: 10 residues. V was shortened by 8 bases and J by 7 bases, with 11 bases between the two germline ends. Germline CDR1 is GTSNPN and CDR2 is SVGIG (reference sequence). CDR3 amino acids: CALGLVEAFF. The CDR3 nucleotides are TGTGCCCTCGGGCTTGTTGAAGCTTTCTTT.

In this sample, this clonotype turned up many times. The chain uses TRBV13 and TRBJ1-1; 9 nucleotides align to TRBD1. The CDR3 extends over 15 amino acids. V was pared by 5 bases and J by 6 bases, with 10 bases of the junction left unmatched. Germline CDR1 is PRHDT and CDR2 is FYEKMQ (reference sequence). CDR3 residues: CASSIYTGGGAEAFF. CDR3 in DNA: TGTGCCAGCAGCATTTATACAGGGGGCGGTGCTGAAGCTTTCTTT.

This clonotype was counted a few times. This chain links TRBV9 with TRBJ1-5; the D is unclear. This CDR3 has 14 amino acids. Between the trimmed V and J ends, which lost 0 bases and 4 bases, there was a span of 8 bases. CDR1 and CDR2 from the germline V gene are SGDLS and YYNGEE. The CDR3 bases are TGTGCCAGCAGCGTAGGGGCGGCGAATCAGCCCCAGCATTTT. It translates to CASSVGAANQPQHF. The whole variable domain, filled in from reference TRBV9 and TRBJ1-5, reads DSGVTQTPKHLITATGQRVTLRCSPRSGDLSVYWYQQSLDQGLQFLIQYYNGEERAKGNILERFSAQQFPDLHSELNLSSLELGDSALYFCASSVGAANQPQHFGDGTRLSIL.

V is TRBV29-1 and J is TRBJ2-1; D is unclear. The CDR3 spans 14 residues. V gave up 8 bases and J gave up 1 base, with 15 bases separating them. Germline assignment: CDR1 SQVTM and CDR2 ANQGSEA. DNA for the CDR3: TGCAGCCCGAGAAGGTCGAGTTCCTACAATGAGCAGTTCTTC. This codes for CSPRRSSSYNEQFF.

This chain uses TRBV28 with TRBJ2-3; perhaps TRBD2 as D (6 bases). The V and J ends lost 6 bases and 4 bases respectively, with 14 bases between them. Germline CDR1 MDHEN, CDR2 SYDVKM. The CDR3 covers 14 residues. CDR3 amino acids: CASRPPWGADTQYF. As DNA, the CDR3 is TGTGCCAGCAGACCCCCGTGGGGGGCAGATACGCAGTATTTT.

The chain employs TRBV24-1 and TRBJ2-5; D gene unclear. The V end lost 1 base, the J end lost 0 bases, and 11 bases lay between the germline ends. The CDR3 is made up of 16 amino acids. The germline V gene has CDR1 KGHDR and CDR2 SFDVKD. The CDR3 here is CATSDFTVIHQETQYF. The CDR3 nucleotides read TGTGCCACCAGTGATTTCACGGTTATACACCAAGAGACCCAGTACTTC.

This chain connects TRBV7-3 to TRBJ2-3, with D perhaps TRBD1 or TRBD2 (5 bases each). This CDR3 spans 16 amino acids. V shed 1 base and J shed 4 bases, with 15 bases lying between them. The V gene's germline CDR1 is SGHTA and CDR2 FQGTGA. DNA of the CDR3: TGTGCCAGCAGCTTAATTTCCCTTCGGGGCGCAGATACGCAGTATTTT. Protein: CASSLISLRGADTQYF.

The chain joins TRBV9 to TRBJ2-2; the D gene is possibly TRBD1 (6 bases). CDR1 and CDR2 from the germline V gene are SGDLS and YYNGEE. The CDR3 runs to 16 residues. The V and J ends lost 0 bases and 0 bases respectively, with 9 bases between them. The CDR3 nucleotides are TGTGCCAGCAGCGTAGTTGCAGGGGCGAACACCGGGGAGCTGTTTTTT. It specifies CASSVVAGANTGELFF.

Many counts were recorded for this clonotype. The chain uses TRBV7-9 and TRBJ2-1, with D unresolved. Trimming took off 11 bases at V and 13 bases at J, with 18 bases between the two ends. Germline-derived CDR1 and CDR2 are SEHNR and FQNEAQ (reference sequence). The CDR3 is 11 amino acids. CDR3 protein: CAVRLEPEQFF. DNA of the CDR3: TGTGCCGTTAGGCTAGAGCCCGAACAGTTCTTC.

J is TRBJ2-3 and V is TRBV5-1, with D possibly TRBD1 on 6 matching bases. This CDR3 comprises 14 residues. Trimming shortened V by 7 bases and J by 0 bases, and 12 bases separated the two germline ends. Germline V gene lookup returns CDR1 SGHRS and CDR2 YFSETQ. The CDR3 region has the DNA TGCGCCAGCGGTGGGGGCCTAAGCACAGATACGCAGTATTTT. Amino acid sequence: CASGGGLSTDTQYF.